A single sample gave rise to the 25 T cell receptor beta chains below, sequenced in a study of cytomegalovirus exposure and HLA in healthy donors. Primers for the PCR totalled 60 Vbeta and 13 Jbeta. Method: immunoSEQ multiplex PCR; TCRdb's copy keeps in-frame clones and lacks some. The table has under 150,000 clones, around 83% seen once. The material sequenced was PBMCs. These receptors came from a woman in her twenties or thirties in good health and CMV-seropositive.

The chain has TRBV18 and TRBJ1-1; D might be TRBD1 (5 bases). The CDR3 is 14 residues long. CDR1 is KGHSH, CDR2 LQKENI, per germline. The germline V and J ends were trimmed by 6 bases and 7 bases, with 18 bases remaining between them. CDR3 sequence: CASSPTTVGVEAFF. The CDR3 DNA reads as TGTGCCAGCTCCCCTACGACAGTAGGGGTTGAAGCTTTCTTT. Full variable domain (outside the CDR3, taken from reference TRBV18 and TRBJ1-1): NAGVMQNPRHLVRRRGQEARLRCSPMKGHSHVYWYRQLPEEGLKFMVYLQKENIIDESGMPKERFSAEFPKEGPSILRIQQVVRGDSAAYFCASSPTTVGVEAFFGQGTRLTVV.

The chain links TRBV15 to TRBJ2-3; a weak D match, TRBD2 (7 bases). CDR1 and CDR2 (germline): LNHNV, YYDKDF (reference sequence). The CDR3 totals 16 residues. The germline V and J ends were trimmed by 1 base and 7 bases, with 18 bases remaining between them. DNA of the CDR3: TGTGCCACCAGCAGAGTGGGGGGGGCAGGGTTAAATACGCAGTATTTT. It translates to CATSRVGGAGLNTQYF. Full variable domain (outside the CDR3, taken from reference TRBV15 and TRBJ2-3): DAMVIQNPRYQVTQFGKPVTLSCSQTLNHNVMYWYQQKSSQAPKLLFHYYDKDFNNEADTPDNFQSRRPNTSFCFLDIRSPGLGDTAMYLCATSRVGGAGLNTQYFGPGTRLTVL.

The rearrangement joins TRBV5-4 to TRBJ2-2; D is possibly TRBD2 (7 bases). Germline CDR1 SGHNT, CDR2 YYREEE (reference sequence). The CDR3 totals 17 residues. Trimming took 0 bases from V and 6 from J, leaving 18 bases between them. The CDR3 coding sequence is TGTGCCAGCAGCTTGGGGGGGGCGGGAGTGTTGCCCGGGGAGCTGTTTTTT. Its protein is CASSLGGAGVLPGELFF.

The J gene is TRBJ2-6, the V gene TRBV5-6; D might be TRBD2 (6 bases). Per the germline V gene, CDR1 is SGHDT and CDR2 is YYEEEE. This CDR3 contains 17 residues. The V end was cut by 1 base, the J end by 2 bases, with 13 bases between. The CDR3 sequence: CASSLLRGATGANVLTF. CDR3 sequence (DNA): TGTGCCAGCAGCTTGCTGCGGGGCGCAACTGGGGCCAACGTCCTGACTTTC.

The CDR3 DNA reads as TGTGCCAGCAGTCCCTTGGGACTTCAAGAGACCCAGTACTTC. It yields the protein CASSPLGLQETQYF. This chain links TRBV28 with TRBJ2-5; D is perhaps TRBD2 (6 bases). Trimming shortened V by 5 bases and J by 2 bases, and 12 bases separated the two germline ends. This CDR3 has 14 amino acids. Looked up from germline, CDR1 is MDHEN and CDR2 is SYDVKM.

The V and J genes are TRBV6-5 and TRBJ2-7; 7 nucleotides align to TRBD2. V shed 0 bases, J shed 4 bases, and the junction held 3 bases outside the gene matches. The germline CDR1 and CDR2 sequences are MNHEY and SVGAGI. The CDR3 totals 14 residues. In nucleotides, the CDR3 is TGTGCCAGCAGTTACTCGACGGGGGGATACGAGCAGTACTTC. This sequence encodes CASSYSTGGYEQYF.

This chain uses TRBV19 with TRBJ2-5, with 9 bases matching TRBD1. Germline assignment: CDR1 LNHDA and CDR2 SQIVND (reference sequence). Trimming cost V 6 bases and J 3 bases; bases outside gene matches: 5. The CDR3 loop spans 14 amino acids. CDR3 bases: TGTGCCAGTAGGGGACAGGGAGGTAAAGAGACCCAGTACTTC. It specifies CASRGQGGKETQYF.

The DNA of the CDR3 is TGTGCCAGCAGTCCAGCGGACAGGGGCATCAATCAGCCCCAGCATTTT. Encoded protein: CASSPADRGINQPQHF. The chain has TRBV28 and TRBJ1-5; 9 bases line up with TRBD1. The V and J ends lost 5 bases and 3 bases, in that order; junction bases with no gene match: 8. Germline assignment: CDR1 MDHEN and CDR2 SYDVKM. The CDR3 is made up of 16 amino acids.

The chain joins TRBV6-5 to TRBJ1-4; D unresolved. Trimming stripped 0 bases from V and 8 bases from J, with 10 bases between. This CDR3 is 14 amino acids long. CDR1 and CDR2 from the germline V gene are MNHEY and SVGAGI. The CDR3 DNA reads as TGTGCCAGCAGTTACTCGTCCCCAGGCGAAAAACTGTTTTTT. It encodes CASSYSSPGEKLFF.

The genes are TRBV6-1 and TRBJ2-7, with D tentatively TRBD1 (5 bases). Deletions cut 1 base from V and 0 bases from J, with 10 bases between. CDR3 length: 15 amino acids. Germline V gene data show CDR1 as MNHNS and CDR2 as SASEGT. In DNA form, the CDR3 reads TGTGCCAGCAGTGAAGGGGTCGACAGCTCCTACGAGCAGTACTTC. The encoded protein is CASSEGVDSSYEQYF.

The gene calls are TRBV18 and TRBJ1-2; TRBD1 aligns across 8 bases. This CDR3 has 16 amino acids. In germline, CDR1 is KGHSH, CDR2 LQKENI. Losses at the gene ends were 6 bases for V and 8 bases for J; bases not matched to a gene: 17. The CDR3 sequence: CASSPIGPQGAKGYTF. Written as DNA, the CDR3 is TGTGCCAGCTCCCCTATCGGACCTCAGGGGGCGAAAGGCTACACCTTC. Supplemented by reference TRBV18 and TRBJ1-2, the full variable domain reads NAGVMQNPRHLVRRRGQEARLRCSPMKGHSHVYWYRQLPEEGLKFMVYLQKENIIDESGMPKERFSAEFPKEGPSILRIQQVVRGDSAAYFCASSPIGPQGAKGYTFGSGTRLTVV.

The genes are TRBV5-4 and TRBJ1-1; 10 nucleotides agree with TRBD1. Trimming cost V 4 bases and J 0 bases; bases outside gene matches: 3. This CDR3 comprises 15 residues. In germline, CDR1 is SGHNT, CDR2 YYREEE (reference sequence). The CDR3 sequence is CASSSGQGVNTEAFF. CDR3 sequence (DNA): TGTGCCAGCAGCAGCGGACAGGGGGTGAACACTGAAGCTTTCTTT. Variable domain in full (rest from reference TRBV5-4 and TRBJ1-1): ETGVTQSPTHLIKTRGQQVTLRCSSQSGHNTVSWYQQALGQGPQFIFQYYREEENGRGNFPPRFSGLQFPNYSSELNVNALELDDSALYLCASSSGQGVNTEAFFGQGTRLTVV.

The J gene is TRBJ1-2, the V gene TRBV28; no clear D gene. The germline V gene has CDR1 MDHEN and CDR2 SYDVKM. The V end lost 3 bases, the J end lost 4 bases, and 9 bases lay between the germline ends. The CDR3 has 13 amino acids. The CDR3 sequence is CASSFLSGYGYTF. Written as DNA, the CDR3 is TGTGCCAGCAGTTTTCTTAGCGGCTATGGCTACACCTTC.

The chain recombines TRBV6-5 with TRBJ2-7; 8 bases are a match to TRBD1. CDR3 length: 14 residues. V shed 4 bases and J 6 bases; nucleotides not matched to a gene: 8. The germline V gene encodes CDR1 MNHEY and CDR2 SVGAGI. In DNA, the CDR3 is TGTGCCAGCAGTTTTACCGGGACAGGCACCGAGCAGTACTTC. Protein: CASSFTGTGTEQYF.

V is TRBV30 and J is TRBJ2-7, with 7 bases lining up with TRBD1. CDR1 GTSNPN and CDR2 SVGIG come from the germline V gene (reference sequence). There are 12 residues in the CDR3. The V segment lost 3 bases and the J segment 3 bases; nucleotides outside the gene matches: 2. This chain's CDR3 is CAWRQGIYEQYF. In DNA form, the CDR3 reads TGTGCCTGGAGACAGGGGATCTACGAGCAGTACTTC. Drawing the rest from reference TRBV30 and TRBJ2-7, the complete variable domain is SQTIHQWPATLVQPVGSPLSLECTVEGTSNPNLYWYRQAAGRGLQLLFYSVGIGQISSEVPQNLSASRPQDRQFILSSKKLLLSDSGFYLCAWRQGIYEQYFGPGTRLTVT.

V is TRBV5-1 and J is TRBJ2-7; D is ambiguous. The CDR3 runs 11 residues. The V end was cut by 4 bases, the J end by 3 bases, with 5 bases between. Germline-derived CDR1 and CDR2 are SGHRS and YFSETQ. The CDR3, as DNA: TGCGCCAGCAGCGAGAGCTACGAGCAGTACTTC. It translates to CASSESYEQYF.

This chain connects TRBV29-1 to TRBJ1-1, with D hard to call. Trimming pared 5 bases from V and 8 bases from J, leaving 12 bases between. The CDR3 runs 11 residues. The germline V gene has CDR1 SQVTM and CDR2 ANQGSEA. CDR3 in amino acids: CSVYVGAEAFF. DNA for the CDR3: TGCAGCGTTTATGTGGGCGCCGAAGCTTTCTTT.

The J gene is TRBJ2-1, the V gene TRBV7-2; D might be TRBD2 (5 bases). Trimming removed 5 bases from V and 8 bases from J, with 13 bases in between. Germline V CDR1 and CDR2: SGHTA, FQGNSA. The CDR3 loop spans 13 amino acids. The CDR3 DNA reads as TGTGCCAGCAGCCCTACCCCGAGGGATGAGCAGTTCTTC. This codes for CASSPTPRDEQFF.

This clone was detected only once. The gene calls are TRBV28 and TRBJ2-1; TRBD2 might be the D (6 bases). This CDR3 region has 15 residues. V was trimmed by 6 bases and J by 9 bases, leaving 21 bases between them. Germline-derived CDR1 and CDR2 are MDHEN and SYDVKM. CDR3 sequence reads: CASRGRSGLRSEQFF. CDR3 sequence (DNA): TGTGCCAGCAGAGGACGGAGCGGGCTTAGGAGTGAGCAGTTCTTC.

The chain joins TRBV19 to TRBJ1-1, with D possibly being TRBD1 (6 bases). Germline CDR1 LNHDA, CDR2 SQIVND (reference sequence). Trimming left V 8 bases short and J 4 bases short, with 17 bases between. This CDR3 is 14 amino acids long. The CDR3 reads CASHRTVVGTEAFF. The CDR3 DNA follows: TGTGCCAGTCATAGGACAGTGGTCGGCACTGAAGCTTTCTTT.

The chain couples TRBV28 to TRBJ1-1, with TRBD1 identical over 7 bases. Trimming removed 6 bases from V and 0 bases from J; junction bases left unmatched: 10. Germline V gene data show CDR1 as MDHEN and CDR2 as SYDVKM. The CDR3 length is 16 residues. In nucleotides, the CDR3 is TGTGCCAGCAGCGGAAGACAGGGCCTATTGAACACTGAAGCTTTCTTT. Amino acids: CASSGRQGLLNTEAFF.

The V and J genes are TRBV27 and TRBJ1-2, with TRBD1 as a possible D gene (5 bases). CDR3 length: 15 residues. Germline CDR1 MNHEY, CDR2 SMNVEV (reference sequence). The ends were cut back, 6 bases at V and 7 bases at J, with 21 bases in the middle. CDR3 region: CASRLSREMRGGYTF. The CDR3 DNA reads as TGTGCCAGCAGGCTATCGCGGGAGATGAGGGGTGGCTACACCTTC.

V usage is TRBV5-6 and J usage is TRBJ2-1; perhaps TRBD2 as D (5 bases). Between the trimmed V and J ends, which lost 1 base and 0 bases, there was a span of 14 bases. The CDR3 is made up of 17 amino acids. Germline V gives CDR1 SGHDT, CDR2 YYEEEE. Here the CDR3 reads CASSLRADLSSYNEQFF. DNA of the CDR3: TGTGCCAGCAGCTTGAGAGCGGATCTTAGCTCCTACAATGAGCAGTTCTTC.

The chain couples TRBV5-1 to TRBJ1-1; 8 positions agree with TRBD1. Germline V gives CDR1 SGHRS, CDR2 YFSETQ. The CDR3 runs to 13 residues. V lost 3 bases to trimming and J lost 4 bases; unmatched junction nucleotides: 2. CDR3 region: CASSSQGVTEAFF. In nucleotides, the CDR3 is TGCGCCAGCAGCTCACAGGGGGTCACTGAAGCTTTCTTT.

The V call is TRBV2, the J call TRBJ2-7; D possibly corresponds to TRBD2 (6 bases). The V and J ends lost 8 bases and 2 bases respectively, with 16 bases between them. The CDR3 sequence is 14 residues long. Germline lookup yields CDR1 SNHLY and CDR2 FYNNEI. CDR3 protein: CASEGGATAYEQYF. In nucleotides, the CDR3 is TGTGCCAGCGAGGGCGGGGCTACCGCCTACGAGCAGTACTTC.